Listed below are T cell receptor beta chains from one sample, sequenced in a study of cytotoxic CD8 clonotypes in ibrutinib-treated CLL. This table comes from immunoSEQ multiplex PCR, and its TCRdb copy is limited to in-frame clones, with some not included. The data hold roughly 250,000 clones, with roughly 70% observed a single time. The input for sequencing was PBMCs, taken after 24 months of ibrutinib treatment. The receptors were gathered from a human donor with chronic lymphocytic leukemia. CDR3s include the opening cysteine and the closing phenylalanine or tryptophan. The order of the fields is D gene, J gene, V gene, clone size, CDR3 protein, CDR3 DNA. D genes are given only for firm matches. The size of a clone is reported for some rows only, either as once, few or many, or as a class for expanded clones.

- | TRBJ2-1 | TRBV4-1 | - | CASSQESGDNEQFF | TGTGCCAGCAGCCAAGAGTCGGGAGACAATGAGCAGTTCTTC
TRBD1 | TRBJ1-2 | TRBV9 | few | CASSAIPPGQGTDGYTF | TGTGCCAGCAGCGCAATACCTCCGGGACAGGGGACTGATGGCTACACCTTC
TRBD2 | TRBJ2-3 | TRBV9 | - | CASSVGTSAYTQYF | TGTGCCAGCAGCGTCGGGACTAGCGCCTATACGCAGTATTTT
TRBD1 | TRBJ2-7 | TRBV5-1 | few | CASSLEGTGFAYEQYF | TGCGCCAGCAGCTTGGAGGGGACAGGGTTTGCCTACGAGCAGTACTTC
TRBD2 | TRBJ2-1 | TRBV23-1 | few | CASSQLLAGSQDEQFF | TGCGCCAGCAGTCAATTGCTAGCGGGATCTCAGGATGAGCAGTTCTTC
TRBD2 | TRBJ2-3 | TRBV27 | - | CASSLESSGTYADTQYF | TGTGCCAGCAGTTTAGAATCTAGCGGGACGTATGCAGATACGCAGTATTTT
- | TRBJ1-2 | TRBV7-2 | - | CASSLAKGPNYGYTF | TGTGCCAGCAGCTTAGCGAAGGGTCCCAACTATGGCTACACCTTC
- | TRBJ2-7 | TRBV19 | - | CASSIAGGPFSYEQYF | TGTGCCAGTAGTATCGCAGGGGGGCCGTTCTCCTACGAGCAGTACTTC
- | TRBJ2-2 | TRBV27 | - | CASSLSPPRLFTGELFF | TGTGCCAGCAGTTTATCCCCACCGAGGCTTTTCACCGGGGAGCTGTTTTTT
- | TRBJ1-1 | TRBV5-1 | - | CASSLDRRTTEAFF | TGCGCCAGCAGCTTGGACAGGCGAACGACTGAAGCTTTCTTT
- | TRBJ1-2 | TRBV14 | - | CASSPHQGSGYGYTF | TGTGCCAGCAGCCCCCATCAGGGGTCCGGCTATGGCTACACCTTC
TRBD2 | TRBJ2-5 | TRBV27 | - | CASSLRLAGSLGTQYF | TGTGCCAGCAGTTTGCGTCTAGCGGGTTCCCTGGGGACCCAGTACTTC
- | TRBJ2-7 | TRBV7-2 | - | CASSLGASYEQYF | TGTGCCAGCAGCTTAGGCGCCTCCTACGAGCAGTACTTC
- | TRBJ1-5 | TRBV12-5 | - | CASGFDSYQPQHF | TGTGCTAGTGGTTTCGACAGTTATCAGCCCCAGCATTTT
- | TRBJ1-1 | TRBV9 | - | CASSAGNSNTEAFF | TGTGCCAGCAGCGCCGGCAATTCGAACACTGAAGCTTTCTTT
- | TRBJ2-1 | TRBV11-2 | few | CASSLYAYNEQFF | TGTGCCAGCAGCTTATATGCCTACAATGAGCAGTTCTTC
- | TRBJ2-7 | TRBV4-1 | once | CASSQEAERFYEQYF | TGCGCCAGCAGCCAAGAAGCTGAGCGGTTCTACGAGCAGTACTTC
TRBD1 | TRBJ1-1 | TRBV7-3 | - | CASSFTGANTEAFF | TGTGCCAGCAGCTTCACAGGGGCGAACACTGAAGCTTTCTTT
- | TRBJ2-7 | TRBV2 | few | CASSESRGQYF | TGTGCCAGCAGTGAGTCGAGGGGGCAGTACTTC
TRBD1 | TRBJ1-1 | TRBV6-6 | - | CASSYASQGRNTEAFF | TGTGCCAGCAGTTACGCCTCACAGGGGCGCAACACTGAAGCTTTCTTT
- | TRBJ1-2 | TRBV6-5 | - | CASSPRTTRGYTF | TGTGCCAGCAGTCCGAGGACAACCCGAGGCTACACCTTC
TRBD1 | TRBJ2-7 | TRBV6-6 | - | CASSYPGQGAYEQYF | TGTGCCAGCAGCTATCCGGGACAGGGGGCGTACGAGCAGTACTTC
- | TRBJ1-5 | TRBV27 | once | CASSLQGLQPQHF | TGTGCCAGCAGTCTACAGGGTCTTCAGCCCCAGCATTTT
- | TRBJ1-2 | TRBV7-9 | - | CASSLGVNYGYTF | TGTGCCAGCAGCTTAGGGGTCAACTATGGCTACACCTTC
- | TRBJ2-7 | TRBV9 | once | CASSVVPTYEQYF | TGTGCCAGCAGCGTAGTCCCTACCTACGAGCAGTACTTC
TRBD1 | TRBJ1-5 | TRBV6-5 | few | CATRGQGNQPQHF | TGTGCCACAAGGGGGCAAGGAAATCAGCCCCAGCATTTT
- | TRBJ1-1 | TRBV5-4 | few | CASSLQIRTLKNTEAFF | TGTGCCAGCAGCTTGCAGATACGGACCCTCAAGAACACTGAAGCTTTCTTT
- | TRBJ2-7 | TRBV19 | few | CASSVRDEQYF | TGTGCCAGTAGTGTGAGGGACGAGCAGTACTTC
- | TRBJ2-5 | TRBV21-1 | - | CASSKRRTGRETQYF | TGTGCCAGCAGCAAAAGGCGGACAGGGAGAGAGACCCAGTACTTC
TRBD1 | TRBJ1-2 | TRBV5-1 | - | CASSLPGQGNYGYTF | TGCGCCAGCAGCTTACCGGGACAGGGAAACTATGGCTACACCTTC
- | TRBJ2-5 | TRBV5-1 | - | CASSSRPTGGVGETQYF | TGCGCCAGCAGCTCCAGACCTACAGGAGGGGTTGGAGAGACCCAGTACTTC
TRBD2 | TRBJ2-3 | TRBV28 | - | CACFAGDTDTQYF | TGTGCCTGTTTCGCGGGAGACACAGATACGCAGTATTTT
- | TRBJ1-2 | TRBV20-1 | - | CSASIWDGYTF | TGCAGTGCTAGTATTTGGGATGGCTACACCTTC
TRBD2 | TRBJ2-5 | TRBV19 | - | CASAHGGVGETQYF | TGTGCCAGTGCCCATGGGGGGGTCGGGGAGACCCAGTACTTC
- | TRBJ2-2 | TRBV7-9 | - | CASSPRDLTGELFF | TGTGCCAGCAGCCCCCGAGACCTCACCGGGGAGCTGTTTTTT
- | TRBJ2-6 | TRBV5-1 | - | CASSQGSGANVLTF | TGCGCCAGCAGCCAGGGGTCTGGGGCCAACGTCCTGACTTTC
- | TRBJ2-7 | TRBV9 | - | CASSGRVSTYEQYF | TGTGCCAGCAGCGGCAGGGTATCCACCTACGAGCAGTACTTC
TRBD2 | TRBJ2-1 | TRBV7-6 | - | CASSLARLAGPPYNEQFF | TGTGCCAGCAGCTTAGCGCGGCTAGCGGGGCCTCCTTACAATGAGCAGTTCTTC
- | TRBJ2-7 | TRBV9 | - | CASSVTESYEQYF | TGTGCCAGCAGCGTGACGGAATCCTACGAGCAGTACTTC
TRBD2 | TRBJ2-3 | TRBV4-3 | - | CASSQEAAGVFTDTQYF | TGCGCCAGCAGCCAAGAAGCGGCGGGGGTTTTTACAGATACGCAGTATTTT
TRBD2 | TRBJ2-2 | TRBV2 | once | CASFRGGPIGELFF | TGTGCCAGCTTCCGGGGAGGGCCCATCGGGGAGCTGTTTTTT
TRBD1 | TRBJ1-4 | TRBV28 | once | CASSLWTGGNEKLFF | TGTGCCAGCAGTCTCTGGACAGGAGGTAATGAAAAACTGTTTTTT
- | TRBJ2-3 | TRBV5-1 | few | CASSQQDTQYF | TGCGCCAGCAGCCAACAGGATACGCAGTATTTT
TRBD1 | TRBJ1-4 | TRBV29-1 | - | CSVGGVAGGTTNEKLFF | TGCAGCGTTGGAGGGGTGGCAGGGGGTACGACTAATGAAAAACTGTTTTTT
TRBD2 | TRBJ2-1 | TRBV7-3 | - | CASGAGYNEQFF | TGTGCCAGCGGAGCGGGATACAATGAGCAGTTCTTC
- | TRBJ2-7 | TRBV19 | - | CASSGTNYEQYF | TGTGCCAGTAGTGGGACCAACTACGAGCAGTACTTC
- | TRBJ1-2 | TRBV28 | - | CASSSRGNYGYTF | TGTGCCAGCAGTTCGAGAGGGAACTATGGCTACACCTTC
- | TRBJ2-2 | TRBV15 | few | CATSGRGYAGELFF | TGTGCCACCAGCGGGCGGGGATACGCCGGGGAGCTGTTTTTT
- | TRBJ2-7 | TRBV5-1 | - | CASSLGGRGPTYEQYF | TGCGCCAGCAGCTTGGGCGGCAGGGGACCCACCTACGAGCAGTACTTC
TRBD1 | TRBJ1-1 | TRBV4-3 | few | CASSLTSDREGTEAFF | TGCGCCAGCAGCCTAACTAGCGACAGGGAGGGCACTGAAGCTTTCTTT